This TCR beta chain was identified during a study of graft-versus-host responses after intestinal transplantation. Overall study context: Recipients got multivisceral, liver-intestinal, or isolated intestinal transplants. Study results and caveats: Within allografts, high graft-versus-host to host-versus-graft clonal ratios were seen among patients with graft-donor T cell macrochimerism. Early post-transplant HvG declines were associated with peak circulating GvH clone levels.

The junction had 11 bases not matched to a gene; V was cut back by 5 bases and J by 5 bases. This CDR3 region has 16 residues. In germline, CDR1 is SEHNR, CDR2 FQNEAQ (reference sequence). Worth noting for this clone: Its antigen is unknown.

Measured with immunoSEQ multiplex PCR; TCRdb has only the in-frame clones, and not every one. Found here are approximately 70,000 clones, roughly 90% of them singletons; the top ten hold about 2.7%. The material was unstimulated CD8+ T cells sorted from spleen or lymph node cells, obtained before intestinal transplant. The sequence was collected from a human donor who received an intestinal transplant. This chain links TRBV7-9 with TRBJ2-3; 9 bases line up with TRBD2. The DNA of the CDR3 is TGTGCCAGCAGCCCCCTGGCGGGGGGGGTCGAAGATACGCAGTATTTT. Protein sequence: CASSPLAGGVEDTQYF.